This TCR beta chain was identified during a study of shared clonotypes between healthy human individuals. Overall study: Each donor had three CD4 naive, three CD4 memory, two CD8 naive and one CD8 memory plate.

Study results and caveats: Some naive CD4 clonotypes, roughly 5%, turned up in common across several donors.

CDR1 SGHNT and CDR2 YENEEA come from the germline V gene. The CDR3 loop spans 12 amino acids. The ends were cut back, 4 bases at V and 11 bases at J, with 14 bases in the middle. Notes on this clone: Antigen: not known.

TCRdb's copy holds only in-frame clones and misses some; the assay was immunoSEQ multiplex PCR. The sample lists millions of clones; approximately 92% were seen once. Input material: naive CD4+ T cells sorted from blood. Subset specified: CD45RA+ positively selected. The sequence was obtained from a young man in good health. This chain joins TRBV11-3 and TRBJ1-1; D is unclear. The CDR3 loop reads CASSSTGLRAFF. The DNA for the CDR3 is TGTGCCAGCAGCTCCACCGGGTTACGGGCTTTCTTT.